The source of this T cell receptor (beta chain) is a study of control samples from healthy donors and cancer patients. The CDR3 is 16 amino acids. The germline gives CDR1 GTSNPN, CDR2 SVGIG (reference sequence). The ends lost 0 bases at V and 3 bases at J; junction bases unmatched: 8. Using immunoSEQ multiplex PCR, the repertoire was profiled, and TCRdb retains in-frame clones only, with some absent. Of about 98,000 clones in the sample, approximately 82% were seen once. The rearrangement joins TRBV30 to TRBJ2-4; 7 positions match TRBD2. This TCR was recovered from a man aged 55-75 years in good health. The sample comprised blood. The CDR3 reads CAWSVPGGGFKNIQYF. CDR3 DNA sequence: TGTGCCTGGAGTGTACCTGGGGGGGGTTTCAAAAACATTCAGTACTTC. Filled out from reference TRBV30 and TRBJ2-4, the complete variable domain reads SQTIHQWPATLVQPVGSPLSLECTVEGTSNPNLYWYRQAAGRGLQLLFYSVGIGQISSEVPQNLSASRPQDRQFILSSKKLLLSDSGFYLCAWSVPGGGFKNIQYFGAGTRLSVL.